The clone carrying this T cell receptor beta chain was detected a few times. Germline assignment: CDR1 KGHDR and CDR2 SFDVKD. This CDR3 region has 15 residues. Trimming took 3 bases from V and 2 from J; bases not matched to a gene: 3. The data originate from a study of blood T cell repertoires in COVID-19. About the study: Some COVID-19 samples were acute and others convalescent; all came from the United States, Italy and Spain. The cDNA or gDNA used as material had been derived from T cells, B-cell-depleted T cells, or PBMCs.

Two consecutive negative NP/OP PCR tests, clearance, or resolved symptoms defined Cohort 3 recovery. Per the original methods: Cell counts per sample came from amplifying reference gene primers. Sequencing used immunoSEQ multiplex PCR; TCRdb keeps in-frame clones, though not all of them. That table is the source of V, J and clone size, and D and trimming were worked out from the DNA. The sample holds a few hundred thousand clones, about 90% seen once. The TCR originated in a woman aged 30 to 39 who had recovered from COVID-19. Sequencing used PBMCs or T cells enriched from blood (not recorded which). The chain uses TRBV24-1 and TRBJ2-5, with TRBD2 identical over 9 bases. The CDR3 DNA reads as TGTGCCACCAGTGATGCCCTAGCGGGACAAGAGACCCAGTACTTC. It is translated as CATSDALAGQETQYF.